This TCR beta chain comes out of a study of blood T cells in healthy people across ages. With a J-beta primer mix and a sample-barcoded 5' primer, a second PCR ran about 7 to 12 cycles. Each CDR3 protein gets one entry after TCRdb re-called the 5' RACE reads with MiXCR. The profile shows around 1.5 million distinct CDR3 sequences, roughly 32% of them singletons. This CDR3 has 17 amino acids. V was clipped by 0 bases and J by 6 bases; unmatched bases: 9. Germline CDR1 reads LGHNA; CDR2 reads YNFKEQ. The rearrangement joins TRBV4-2 to TRBJ2-1; 9 positions match TRBD2. Sequenced: blood. The receptor was isolated from a woman aged 30 to 39 in good health. CDR3 in amino acids: CASSQDRVAGESNEQFF. The CDR3 nucleotides read TGTGCCAGCAGCCAAGATAGGGTAGCGGGAGAATCCAATGAGCAGTTCTTC.